Only a few counts were recorded for the clone carrying this T cell receptor (beta chain). This record comes from a study of regulatory T cells in long-lasting Graves disease. CDR3 regions were amplified by Arm-PCR using iRepertoire HTBI primers to build TCR beta libraries. TCRdb redid the calling of the multiplex PCR reads with MiXCR, one entry per CDR3 protein. The sample shows hundreds of thousands of distinct CDR3 sequences, around a fifth of them seen only once. Time point reported: persistent/refractory GD, antithyroid drugs over 5 years with positive TRAb. Construction of the TCR library relied on RNA isolated from PBMCs. This receptor was taken from a female donor with Graves disease. The sequenced sample was peripheral blood mononuclear cells (PBMCs), obtained when the disease was refractory, from a patient treated with antithyroid drugs.

CDR3 residues: CSANPSGSYNEQYF. DNA of the CDR3: TGCAGTGCAAACCCTAGCGGCTCCTATAACGAGCAGTACTTC. The gene calls are TRBV20-1 and TRBJ2-7, with TRBD2 identical over 7 bases. Germline V gene lookup returns CDR1 DFQATT and CDR2 SNEGSKA (reference sequence). Trimming took 6 bases from V and 5 from J; bases not matched to a gene: 13. The CDR3 is made up of 14 amino acids.